This record concerns one T cell receptor beta chain sequence. The entry originates in a study of technical replicates of blood from a handful of donors. Assay used: immunoSEQ multiplex PCR; TCRdb lists only in-frame clones, some missing. The sample has almost 90,000 clones; 94% are singletons. Germline V gene data show CDR1 as SGHVS and CDR2 as FQNEAQ. V was cut by 2 bases and J by 3 bases, with 14 bases left in between. CDR3 length equals 16 residues. The gene calls are TRBV7-8 and TRBJ1-5; tentatively, D is TRBD1 (5 bases). The sequence derives from a human donor in good health. Sequencing used T cells isolated from PBMCs. CDR3 DNA: TGTGCCAGCAGCTTAACGGGGGTTGGTTTCAATCAGCCCCAGCATTTT. Its translation is CASSLTGVGFNQPQHF.